A single TCR beta chain is shown here with its context. The source of the sample is a study of cytomegalovirus exposure and HLA in healthy donors. TCRdb keeps only in-frame clones here, not all; method: immunoSEQ multiplex PCR. The sample consists of roughly 120,000 clones, just under 95% of them appearing once. V was shortened by 8 bases and J by 5 bases, with 15 bases between the two germline ends. The CDR3 sequence is 13 residues long. Germline V gene sequence: CDR1 SNHLY, CDR2 FYNNEI. This TCR came from a woman under 30 in good health and CMV-seronegative. Input material: PBMCs. This chain connects TRBV2 to TRBJ2-5, with a weak D call TRBD2 (6 bases). Here the CDR3 DNA reads TGTGCCAGCGGGGCGGGGAGAGGGGAGACCCAGTACTTC. Encoded protein: CASGAGRGETQYF.